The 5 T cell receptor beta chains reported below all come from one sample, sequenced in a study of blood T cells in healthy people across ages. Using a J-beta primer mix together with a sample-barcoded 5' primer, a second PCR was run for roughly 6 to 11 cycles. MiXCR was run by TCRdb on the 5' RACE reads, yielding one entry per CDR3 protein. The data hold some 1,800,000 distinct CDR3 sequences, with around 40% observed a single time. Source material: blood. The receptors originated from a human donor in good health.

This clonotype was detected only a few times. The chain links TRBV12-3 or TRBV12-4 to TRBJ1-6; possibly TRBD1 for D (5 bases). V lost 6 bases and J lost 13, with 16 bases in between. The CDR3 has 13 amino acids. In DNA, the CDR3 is TGTGCCAGCAGCCCGGGACTCCTCTTGCCCCTCCACTTT. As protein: CASSPGLLLPLHF.

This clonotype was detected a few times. The CDR3 DNA is TGTGCCAGCAGCCCCGGACTAGCTTCCAGTATGGATACGCAGTATTTT. This sequence encodes CASSPGLASSMDTQYF. The chain combines TRBV6-5 with TRBJ2-3; 8 positions match TRBD2. Looked up from germline, CDR1 is MNHEY and CDR2 is SVGAGI. J was trimmed by 6 bases and V by 6 bases; bases with no gene match: 14. The CDR3 totals 16 residues.

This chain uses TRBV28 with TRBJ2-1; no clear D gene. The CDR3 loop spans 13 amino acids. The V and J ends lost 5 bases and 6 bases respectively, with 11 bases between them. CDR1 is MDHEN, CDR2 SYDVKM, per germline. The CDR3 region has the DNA TGTGCCAGCAGTGATTCCTGGGCCAATGAGCAGTTCTTC. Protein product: CASSDSWANEQFF.

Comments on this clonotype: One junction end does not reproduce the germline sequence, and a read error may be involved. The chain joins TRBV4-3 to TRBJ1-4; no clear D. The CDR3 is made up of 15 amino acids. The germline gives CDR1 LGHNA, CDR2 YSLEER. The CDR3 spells CASSQDRQTNEKRFF. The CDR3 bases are TGCGCCAGCAGCCAAGATCGGCAGACGAATGAAAAACGGTTTTTT.

CDR3 residues: CASSSFISPVEDTQYF. CDR3 DNA: TGCGCCAGCAGCTCATTCATTAGTCCCGTGGAAGATACGCAGTATTTT. This chain joins TRBV5-1 and TRBJ2-3; no clear D. This CDR3 spans 16 amino acids. Germline CDR1 SGHRS, CDR2 YFSETQ. The V gene lost 3 bases and the J gene lost 5 bases, with 19 bases spanning the gap.